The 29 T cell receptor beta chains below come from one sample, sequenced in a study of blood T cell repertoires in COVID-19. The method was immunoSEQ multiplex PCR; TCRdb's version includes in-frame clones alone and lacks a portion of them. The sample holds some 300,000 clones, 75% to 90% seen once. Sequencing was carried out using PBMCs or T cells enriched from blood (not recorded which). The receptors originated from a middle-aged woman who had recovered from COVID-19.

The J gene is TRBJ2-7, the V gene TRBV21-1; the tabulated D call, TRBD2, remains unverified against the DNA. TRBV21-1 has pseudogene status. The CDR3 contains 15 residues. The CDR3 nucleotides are TGTGCCAGTTGGATGGAGTGTCCCATCAACTACGAGCAGTACTTC. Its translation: CASWMECPINYEQYF.

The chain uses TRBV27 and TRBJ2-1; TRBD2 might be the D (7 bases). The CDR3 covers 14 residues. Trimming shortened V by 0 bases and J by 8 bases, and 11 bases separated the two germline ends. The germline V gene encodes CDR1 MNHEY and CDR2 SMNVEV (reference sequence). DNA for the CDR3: TGTGCCAGCAGTTTATCGGGGGGGGCGGATGAGCAGTTCTTC. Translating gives CASSLSGGADEQFF.

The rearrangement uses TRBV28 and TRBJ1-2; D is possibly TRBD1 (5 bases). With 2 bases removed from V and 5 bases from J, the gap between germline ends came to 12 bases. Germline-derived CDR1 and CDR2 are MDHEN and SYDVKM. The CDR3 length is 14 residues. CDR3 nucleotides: TGTGCCAGCAGTTTAGTGGTTACAGGTTATGGCTACACCTTC. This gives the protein CASSLVVTGYGYTF.

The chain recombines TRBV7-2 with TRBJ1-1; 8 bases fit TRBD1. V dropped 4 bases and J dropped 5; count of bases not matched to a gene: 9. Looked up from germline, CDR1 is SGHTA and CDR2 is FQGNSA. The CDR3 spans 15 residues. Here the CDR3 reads CASSSSGGGVTEAFF. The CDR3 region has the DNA TGTGCCAGCAGCTCTTCAGGGGGCGGTGTAACTGAAGCTTTCTTT.

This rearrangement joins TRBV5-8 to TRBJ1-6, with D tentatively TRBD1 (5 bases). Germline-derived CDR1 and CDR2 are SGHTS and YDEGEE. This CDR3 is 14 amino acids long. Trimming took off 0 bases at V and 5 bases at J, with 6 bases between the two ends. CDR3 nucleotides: TGTGCCAGCAGCTTGGTAGGGGATAATTCACCCCTCCACTTT. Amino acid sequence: CASSLVGDNSPLHF.

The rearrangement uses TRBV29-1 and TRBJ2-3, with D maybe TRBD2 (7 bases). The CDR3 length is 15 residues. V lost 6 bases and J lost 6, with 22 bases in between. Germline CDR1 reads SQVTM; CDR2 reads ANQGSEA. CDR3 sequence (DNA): TGCAGCGTCTCGAGTATGGGGGGGGCCTGGGATACGCAGTATTTT. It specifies CSVSSMGGAWDTQYF.

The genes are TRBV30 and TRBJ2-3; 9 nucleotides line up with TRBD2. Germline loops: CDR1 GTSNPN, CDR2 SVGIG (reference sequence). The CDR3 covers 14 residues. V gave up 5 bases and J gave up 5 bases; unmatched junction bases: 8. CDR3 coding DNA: TGTGCCTGGGAGGCGGGAGGGCGTATAGATACGCAGTATTTT. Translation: CAWEAGGRIDTQYF.

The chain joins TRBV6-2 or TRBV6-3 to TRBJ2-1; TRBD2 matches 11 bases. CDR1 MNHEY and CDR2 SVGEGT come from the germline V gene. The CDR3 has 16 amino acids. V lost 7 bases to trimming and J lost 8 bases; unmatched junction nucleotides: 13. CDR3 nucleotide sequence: TGTGCCAGCACCCCCTACCTACTAGCGGGAGACGATGAGCAGTTCTTC. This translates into CASTPYLLAGDDEQFF.

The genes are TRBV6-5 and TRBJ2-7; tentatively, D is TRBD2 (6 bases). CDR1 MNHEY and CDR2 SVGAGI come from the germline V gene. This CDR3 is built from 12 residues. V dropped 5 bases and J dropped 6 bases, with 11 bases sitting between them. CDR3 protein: CASSRDSVEQYF. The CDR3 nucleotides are TGTGCCAGCAGTAGGGACTCGGTCGAGCAGTACTTC.

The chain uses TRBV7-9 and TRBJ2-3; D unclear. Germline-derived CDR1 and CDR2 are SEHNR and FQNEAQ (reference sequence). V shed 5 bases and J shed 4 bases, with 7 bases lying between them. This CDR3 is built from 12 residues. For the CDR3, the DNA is TGTGCCAGCAGCCCCCCGGCAGATACGCAGTATTTT. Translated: CASSPPADTQYF.

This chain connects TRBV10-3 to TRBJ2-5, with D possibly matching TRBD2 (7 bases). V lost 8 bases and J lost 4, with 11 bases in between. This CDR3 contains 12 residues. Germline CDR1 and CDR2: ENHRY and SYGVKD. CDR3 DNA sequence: TGTGCCATCGGGGGGGCGGGAGAGACCCAGTACTTC. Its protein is CAIGGAGETQYF.

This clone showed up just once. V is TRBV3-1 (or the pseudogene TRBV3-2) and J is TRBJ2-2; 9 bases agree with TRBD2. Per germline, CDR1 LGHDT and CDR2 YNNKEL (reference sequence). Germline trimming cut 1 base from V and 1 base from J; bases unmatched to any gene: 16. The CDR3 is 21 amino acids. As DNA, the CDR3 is TGTGCCAGCAGCCAAGGGAATCGGCTAGCGGGGTTCAAAGGGAACACCGGGGAGCTGTTTTTT. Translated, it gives CASSQGNRLAGFKGNTGELFF.

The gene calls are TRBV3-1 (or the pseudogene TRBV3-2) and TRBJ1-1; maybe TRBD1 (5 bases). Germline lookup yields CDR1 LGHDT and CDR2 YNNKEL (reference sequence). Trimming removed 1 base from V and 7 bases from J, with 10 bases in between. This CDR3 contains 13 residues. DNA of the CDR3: TGTGCCAGCAGCCAAGGGGGGGAAGGTGAAGCTTTCTTT. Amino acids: CASSQGGEGEAFF.

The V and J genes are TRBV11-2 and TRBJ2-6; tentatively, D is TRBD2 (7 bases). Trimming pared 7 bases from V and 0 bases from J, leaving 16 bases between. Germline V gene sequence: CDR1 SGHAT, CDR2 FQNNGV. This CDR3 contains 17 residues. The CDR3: CASTPRGASSGANVLTF. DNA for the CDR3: TGTGCCAGCACCCCTCGGGGGGCTAGCTCTGGGGCCAACGTCCTGACTTTC.

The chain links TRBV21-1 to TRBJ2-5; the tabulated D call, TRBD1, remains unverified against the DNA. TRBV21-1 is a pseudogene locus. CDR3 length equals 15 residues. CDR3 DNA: TGTGCCAGAGTTGGCAAGACAGGGGGGCAAGAGACCCAGTACTTC. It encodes CARVGKTGGQETQYF.

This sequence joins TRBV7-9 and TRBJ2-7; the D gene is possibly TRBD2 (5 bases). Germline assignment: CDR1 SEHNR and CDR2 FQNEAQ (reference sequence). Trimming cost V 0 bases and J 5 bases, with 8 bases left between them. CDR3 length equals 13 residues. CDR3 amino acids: CASSLAPGNEQYF. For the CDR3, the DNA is TGTGCCAGCAGCTTAGCCCCCGGGAACGAGCAGTACTTC.

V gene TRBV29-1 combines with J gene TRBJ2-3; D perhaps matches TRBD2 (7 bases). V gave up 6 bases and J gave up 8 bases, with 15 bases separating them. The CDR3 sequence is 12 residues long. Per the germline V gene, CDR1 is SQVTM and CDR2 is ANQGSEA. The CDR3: CSVKNREGTQYF. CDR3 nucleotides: TGCAGCGTAAAGAACAGGGAGGGTACGCAGTATTTT.

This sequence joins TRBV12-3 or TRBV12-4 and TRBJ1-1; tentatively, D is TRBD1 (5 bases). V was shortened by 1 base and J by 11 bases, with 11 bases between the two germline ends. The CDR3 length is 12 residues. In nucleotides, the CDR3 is TGTGCCAGCAGTTTAGTGGGGGGGATGGCTTTCTTT. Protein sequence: CASSLVGGMAFF.

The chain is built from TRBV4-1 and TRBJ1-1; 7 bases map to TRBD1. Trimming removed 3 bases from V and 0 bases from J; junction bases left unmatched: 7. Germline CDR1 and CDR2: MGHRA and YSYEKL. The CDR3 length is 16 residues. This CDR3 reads CASSHSLDRMNTEAFF. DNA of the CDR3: TGCGCCAGCAGCCATTCCCTGGACAGGATGAACACTGAAGCTTTCTTT.

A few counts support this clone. The CDR3, as DNA: TGTGCCAGCAGCCCTAGCTCCTACGAGCAGTACTTC. It encodes CASSPSSYEQYF. The chain links TRBV12-3 or TRBV12-4 to TRBJ2-7; unclear D gene. The CDR3 extends over 12 amino acids. Trimming left V 6 bases short and J 0 bases short, with 6 bases between.

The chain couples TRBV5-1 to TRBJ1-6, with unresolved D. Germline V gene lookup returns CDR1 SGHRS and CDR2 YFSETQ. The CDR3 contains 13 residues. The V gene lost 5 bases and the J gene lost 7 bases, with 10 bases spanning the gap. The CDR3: CASSSGGNSPLHF. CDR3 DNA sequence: TGCGCCAGCAGTTCGGGCGGGAATTCACCCCTCCACTTT.

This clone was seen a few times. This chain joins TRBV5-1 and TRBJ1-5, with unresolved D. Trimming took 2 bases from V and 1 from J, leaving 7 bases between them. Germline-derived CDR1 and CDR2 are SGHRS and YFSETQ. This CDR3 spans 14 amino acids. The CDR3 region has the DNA TGCGCCAGCAGCTTTGACGGGAGCAATCAGCCCCAGCATTTT. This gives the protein CASSFDGSNQPQHF.

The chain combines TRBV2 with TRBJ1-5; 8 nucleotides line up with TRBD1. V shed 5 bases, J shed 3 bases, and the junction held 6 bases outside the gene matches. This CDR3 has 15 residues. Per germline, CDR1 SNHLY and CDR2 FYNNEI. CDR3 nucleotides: TGTGCCAGCAGTTCCTCGGACAGGGTCAATCAGCCCCAGCATTTT. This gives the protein CASSSSDRVNQPQHF.

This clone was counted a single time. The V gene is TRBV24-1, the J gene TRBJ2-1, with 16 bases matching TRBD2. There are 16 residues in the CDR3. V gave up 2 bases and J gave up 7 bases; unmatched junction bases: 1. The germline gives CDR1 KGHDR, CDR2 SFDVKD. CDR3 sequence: CATSDSGLAGGNEQFF. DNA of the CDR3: TGTGCCACCAGTGATTCGGGACTAGCGGGGGGGAATGAGCAGTTCTTC.

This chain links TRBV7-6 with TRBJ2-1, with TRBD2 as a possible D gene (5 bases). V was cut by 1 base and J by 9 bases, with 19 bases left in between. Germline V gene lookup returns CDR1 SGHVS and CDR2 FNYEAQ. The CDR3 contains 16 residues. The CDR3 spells CASSLGGLLTAGEQFF. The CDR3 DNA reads TGTGCCAGCAGCTTAGGTGGGTTACTGACGGCGGGTGAGCAGTTCTTC.

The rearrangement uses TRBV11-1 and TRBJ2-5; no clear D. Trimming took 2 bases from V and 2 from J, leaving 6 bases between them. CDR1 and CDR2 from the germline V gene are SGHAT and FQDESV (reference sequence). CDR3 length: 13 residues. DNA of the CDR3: TGTGCCAGCAGCTTAATGTTACAAGAGACCCAGTACTTC. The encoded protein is CASSLMLQETQYF.

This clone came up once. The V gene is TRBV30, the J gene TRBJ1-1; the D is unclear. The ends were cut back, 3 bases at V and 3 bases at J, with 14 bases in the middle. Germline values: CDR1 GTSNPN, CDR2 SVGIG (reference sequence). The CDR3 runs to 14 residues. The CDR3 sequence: CAWSLSLRDTEAFF. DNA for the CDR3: TGTGCCTGGAGCCTGTCTCTTCGGGACACTGAAGCTTTCTTT.

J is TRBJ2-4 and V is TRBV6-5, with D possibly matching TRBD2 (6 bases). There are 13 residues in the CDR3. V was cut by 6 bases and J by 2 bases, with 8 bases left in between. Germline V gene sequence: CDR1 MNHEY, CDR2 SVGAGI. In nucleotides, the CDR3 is TGTGCCAGCAGCGGGACTCCCAAAAACATTCAGTACTTC. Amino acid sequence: CASSGTPKNIQYF.

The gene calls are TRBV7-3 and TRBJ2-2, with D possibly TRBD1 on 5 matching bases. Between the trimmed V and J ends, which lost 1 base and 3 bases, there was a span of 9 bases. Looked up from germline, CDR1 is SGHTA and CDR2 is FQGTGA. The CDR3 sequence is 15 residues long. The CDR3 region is CASSLRLGDTGELFF. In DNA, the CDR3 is TGTGCCAGCAGCTTAAGATTAGGGGACACCGGGGAGCTGTTTTTT.